Shown below are 25 T cell receptor beta chains from a single sample sequenced in a study of blood T cells in healthy people across ages. Primers used in a second PCR of about 7 to 11 cycles were a sample-barcoded 5' primer and a J-beta primer mix. One entry per CDR3 protein, called by TCRdb with MiXCR from the 5' RACE reads. Found here are about 1.8 million distinct CDR3 sequences, around half of them singletons; the top ten hold around 2.1%. Material: blood. These receptors were taken from a woman aged 40 to 50 in good health.

Only a few counts were recorded for this clonotype. The chain joins TRBV20-1 to TRBJ2-1; tentative D call: TRBD1 (5 bases). The V gene lost 0 bases and the J gene lost 9 bases, with 9 bases spanning the gap. The CDR3 has 12 residues. CDR1 is DFQATT, CDR2 SNEGSKA, per germline (reference sequence). The CDR3 DNA is TGCAGTGCTAGAGATAGAAGGGGTGAGCAGTTCTTC. Residues: CSARDRRGEQFF.

This clonotype occurred a few times. The CDR3 sequence: CASSEYGSDRYEQYF. The CDR3 nucleotides read TGCGCCAGCAGTGAGTACGGATCAGACCGTTACGAGCAGTACTTC. The chain joins TRBV10-1 to TRBJ2-7; D gene unclear. Trimming left V 1 base short and J 4 bases short, with 14 bases between. Germline loops: CDR1 WNHNN, CDR2 SYGVQD (reference sequence). The CDR3 has 15 residues.

This clonotype showed up just once. The rearrangement links TRBV18 to TRBJ2-6; D may be TRBD1 (6 bases). This CDR3 contains 18 residues. Germline V gene lookup returns CDR1 KGHSH and CDR2 LQKENI. Trimming removed 1 base from V and 0 bases from J, with 13 bases in between. This CDR3 reads CASSPRDIGSSGANVLTF. Here the CDR3 DNA reads TGTGCCAGCTCACCACGGGACATAGGAAGCTCTGGGGCCAACGTCCTGACTTTC. The whole variable domain, filled in from reference TRBV18 and TRBJ2-6, reads NAGVMQNPRHLVRRRGQEARLRCSPMKGHSHVYWYRQLPEEGLKFMVYLQKENIIDESGMPKERFSAEFPKEGPSILRIQQVVRGDSAAYFCASSPRDIGSSGANVLTFGAGSRLTVL.

CDR3 sequence reads: CASSLAGAGESYEQYF. The CDR3 coding sequence is TGCGCCAGCAGCTTGGCCGGGGCAGGGGAATCCTACGAGCAGTACTTC. The chain joins TRBV5-1 to TRBJ2-7, with D possibly TRBD1 on 6 matching bases. The CDR3 consists of 16 residues. V lost 0 bases and J 1 base, leaving 14 bases between the germline ends. In germline, CDR1 is SGHRS, CDR2 YFSETQ. Full variable domain (missing parts from reference TRBV5-1 and TRBJ2-7): KAGVTQTPRYLIKTRGQQVTLSCSPISGHRSVSWYQQTPGQGLQFLFEYFSETQRNKGNFPGRFSGRQFSNSRSEMNVSTLELGDSALYLCASSLAGAGESYEQYFGPGTRLTVT.

The rearrangement links TRBV12-3 or TRBV12-4 to TRBJ1-2, with TRBD1 matching over 10 bases. The V segment lost 1 base and the J segment 4 bases; nucleotides outside the gene matches: 3. CDR3 length equals 15 residues. CDR3 coding DNA: TGTGCCAGCAGTTTAGGGACAGGGGGGGTCTATGGCTACACCTTC. It translates to CASSLGTGGVYGYTF.

The chain couples TRBV6-1 to TRBJ2-3; possibly TRBD1 for D (5 bases). CDR1 is MNHNS and CDR2 is SASEGT in the germline V gene. The CDR3 totals 17 residues. V was pared by 6 bases and J by 1 base, with 20 bases between. CDR3 amino acids: CASSLRRQLRGTDTQYF. The CDR3 DNA sequence: TGTGCCAGCAGCCTTCGTCGACAGCTTAGGGGCACAGATACGCAGTATTTT.

The count of this clonotype is one. The chain recombines TRBV7-9 with TRBJ2-1; 7 bases fit TRBD1. Germline trimming cut 2 bases from V and 6 bases from J; bases unmatched to any gene: 10. The CDR3 has 16 residues. Looked up from germline, CDR1 is SEHNR and CDR2 is FQNEAQ (reference sequence). The CDR3 loop is CASSLIGTEDINEQFF. Written as DNA, the CDR3 is TGTGCCAGCAGCTTAATAGGGACAGAGGACATCAATGAGCAGTTCTTC.

The gene calls are TRBV5-1 and TRBJ2-7; a weak D match, TRBD1 (6 bases). CDR3 size: 15 residues. V was shortened by 4 bases and J by 1 base, with 15 bases between the two germline ends. Germline V gives CDR1 SGHRS, CDR2 YFSETQ. The CDR3 coding sequence is TGCGCCAGCAGCATTGGACAGCCCGGGTCCTACGAGCAGTACTTC. Protein: CASSIGQPGSYEQYF.

This clonotype was counted only a few times. V and J are TRBV27 and TRBJ1-1, with TRBD1 matching 7 bases. Per germline, CDR1 MNHEY and CDR2 SMNVEV (reference sequence). The CDR3 covers 14 residues. V gave up 7 bases and J gave up 7 bases; unmatched junction bases: 12. DNA for the CDR3: TGTGCCAGCATCAAGACAGGGCCCTACAATGAAGCTTTCTTT. Its translation is CASIKTGPYNEAFF.

J is TRBJ2-5 and V is TRBV5-6, with TRBD2 matching 7 bases. This CDR3 has 16 residues. Germline V gene sequence: CDR1 SGHDT, CDR2 YYEEEE. J gave up 5 bases and V 2 bases, and 12 bases lay outside the gene matches. The CDR3 coding sequence is TGTGCCAGCAGCTTACCGGGAGGAGCGGCGGGGGAGACCCAGTACTTC. Translated: CASSLPGGAAGETQYF.

CDR3 sequence: CAISESYGTSGGDPYEQYF. CDR3 DNA: TGTGCCATCAGTGAGTCGTATGGGACTAGCGGGGGGGACCCCTACGAGCAGTACTTC. The rearrangement joins TRBV10-3 to TRBJ2-7; 16 bases align to TRBD2. This CDR3 region has 19 residues. CDR1 ENHRY and CDR2 SYGVKD come from the germline V gene. The V segment lost 0 bases and the J segment 2 bases; nucleotides outside the gene matches: 7.

This chain links TRBV28 with TRBJ2-5; tentatively, D is TRBD2 (7 bases). V was pared by 6 bases and J by 7 bases, with 18 bases between. Germline values: CDR1 MDHEN, CDR2 SYDVKM. The CDR3 contains 14 residues. The CDR3 DNA sequence: TGTGCCAGCAGAGGCGGGGGACAAATCTGGACCCAGTACTTC. It encodes CASRGGGQIWTQYF.

The J gene is TRBJ2-6, the V gene TRBV6-1; D possibly matches TRBD1 or TRBD2 (6 bases each). This CDR3 has 19 residues. Per germline, CDR1 MNHNS and CDR2 SASEGT. The germline V and J ends were trimmed by 3 bases and 1 base, with 19 bases remaining between them. This CDR3 is CASSEWRGQGISGANVLTF. In DNA form, the CDR3 reads TGTGCCAGCAGTGAGTGGCGGGGACAAGGTATATCTGGGGCCAACGTCCTGACTTTC.

The chain joins TRBV20-1 to TRBJ2-7; tentatively, D is TRBD1 or TRBD2 (6 bases each). Trimming shortened V by 6 bases and J by 4 bases, and 16 bases separated the two germline ends. Germline values: CDR1 DFQATT, CDR2 SNEGSKA (reference sequence). This CDR3 has 13 residues. The CDR3 region is CSAKGGKHYEQYF. CDR3 bases: TGCAGTGCCAAAGGGGGGAAACATTACGAGCAGTACTTC.

The gene calls are TRBV9 and TRBJ2-7, with 8 bases lining up with TRBD1. The germline gives CDR1 SGDLS, CDR2 YYNGEE. This CDR3 has 14 residues. V gave up 2 bases and J gave up 2 bases; unmatched junction bases: 3. The CDR3 sequence is CASSVGTGPYEQYF. The CDR3 DNA sequence: TGTGCCAGCAGCGTCGGGACAGGACCCTACGAGCAGTACTTC.

This rearrangement joins TRBV18 to TRBJ2-5; D is undetermined. Germline CDR1 KGHSH, CDR2 LQKENI. V was shortened by 2 bases and J by 6 bases, with 16 bases between the two germline ends. This CDR3 is built from 15 residues. CDR3 DNA sequence: TGTGCCAGCTCACCATTTACCCAGAACGGGCAGACCCAGTACTTC. As protein: CASSPFTQNGQTQYF.

The chain is built from TRBV6-5 and TRBJ2-7, with 10 positions matching TRBD2. Trimming at V came to 6 bases and at J to 6 bases, leaving 8 bases not matched to a gene. The CDR3 length is 14 residues. In germline, CDR1 is MNHEY, CDR2 SVGAGI. CDR3 region: CASRALAGGSEQYF. The CDR3 region has the DNA TGTGCCAGCAGGGCCTTAGCGGGGGGCAGCGAGCAGTACTTC.

CDR3 in amino acids: CASSYGPGDQETQYF. The CDR3, as DNA: TGTGCCAGCAGTTACGGCCCAGGGGATCAAGAGACCCAGTACTTC. V and J are TRBV6-5 and TRBJ2-5; D may be TRBD1 (6 bases). CDR1 is MNHEY and CDR2 is SVGAGI in the germline V gene. The V end was cut by 2 bases, the J end by 2 bases, with 12 bases between. The CDR3 loop spans 15 amino acids.

The chain has TRBV12-3 or TRBV12-4 and TRBJ2-3; 14 bases match TRBD2. Trimming at V came to 6 bases and at J to 0 bases, leaving 5 bases not matched to a gene. The length of the CDR3 is 17 residues. The CDR3 DNA reads as TGTGCCAGCAGGAGGACTAGCGGGAGGTTTAGCACAGATACGCAGTATTTT. Amino acids: CASRRTSGRFSTDTQYF.

The J gene is TRBJ1-1, the V gene TRBV6-6; tentatively, D is TRBD1 (5 bases). The CDR3 sequence is 15 residues long. V lost 2 bases to trimming and J lost 1 base, with 11 bases between them. Germline lookup yields CDR1 MNHNY and CDR2 SVGAGI (reference sequence). In DNA, the CDR3 is TGTGCCAGCAGTTACCCGGACGGGGGGAACACTGAAGCTTTCTTT. Amino acid sequence: CASSYPDGGNTEAFF.

This rearrangement joins TRBV25-1 to TRBJ2-3; 9 bases agree with TRBD2. The CDR3 runs to 16 residues. The germline gives CDR1 MGHDK, CDR2 SYGVNS. J lost 4 bases, V lost 1 base, and 6 bases had no gene match. In DNA, the CDR3 is TGTGCCAGCAGTGAATGGAGCGGGGGGATTCCAGATACGCAGTATTTT. It specifies CASSEWSGGIPDTQYF.

This chain joins TRBV25-1 and TRBJ1-1, with TRBD1 identical over 7 bases. With V trimmed by 1 base and J by 0 bases, 5 bases remained unmatched. The CDR3 spans 16 residues. Germline CDR1 reads MGHDK; CDR2 reads SYGVNS. CDR3 protein: CASSEFGDRVNTEAFF. Written as DNA, the CDR3 is TGTGCCAGCAGTGAATTTGGGGACAGAGTGAACACTGAAGCTTTCTTT.

The chain recombines TRBV25-1 with TRBJ2-6; a weak D match, TRBD1 (5 bases). This CDR3 comprises 17 residues. V was pared by 5 bases and J by 3 bases, with 17 bases between. Germline V gene data show CDR1 as MGHDK and CDR2 as SYGVNS. CDR3 region: CASSPTNPGFGANVLTF. The CDR3 DNA reads as TGTGCCAGCAGTCCAACTAACCCAGGGTTTGGGGCCAACGTCCTGACTTTC.

CDR3 loop: CATSRAPVLSNEQFF. The DNA for the CDR3 is TGTGCCACCAGCAGGGCTCCGGTATTGAGCAATGAGCAGTTCTTC. The chain employs TRBV15 and TRBJ2-1; D call uncertain. This CDR3 contains 15 residues. Germline CDR1 LNHNV, CDR2 YYDKDF (reference sequence). Deletions cut 3 bases from V and 6 bases from J, with 15 bases between.

This chain connects TRBV25-1 to TRBJ1-2; 7 positions agree with TRBD1. CDR1 and CDR2 (germline): MGHDK, SYGVNS. V was clipped by 9 bases and J by 1 base; unmatched bases: 17. There are 17 residues in the CDR3. The CDR3 nucleotides read TGTGCCAGACCAGAAACGGGACAGCCTCTTTTTAACTATGGCTACACCTTC. As protein: CARPETGQPLFNYGYTF.